This T cell receptor beta chain is drawn from a study of vaccination effects on CD4 cells after COVID-19. Findings and limits, study-wide: Marked clonal contraction was seen in infection- and vaccine-induced clones late after vaccination.

With respect to this clone: Its antigen is unidentified.

Ahead of sequencing, the ViraFEST assay grew antigen-specific CD4+ T cells using viral peptide pools. Culture proceeded for more than 8 days, and CD4+ T cells were then isolated. Vaccination of participants consisted of two doses of either the BNT162b2 or mRNA-1273 vaccine. All vaccine recipients tested negative for nucleocapsid antibodies and had never contracted SARS-CoV-2 infection. It was with about 10 IU/ml IL-2 and around 10 ug/ml peptides that 1.5 million to 2 million PBMC per well were cultured. The data were produced by immunoSEQ multiplex PCR, yet TCRdb's version contains in-frame clones alone and is incomplete. The sample includes 20,000 to 30,000 clones, about 70% of them seen just once. The sequence derives from a human donor who received a COVID-19 vaccine. Sequences were derived from CD4+ T cells from PBMCs cultured with SARS-CoV-2 spike peptides, sampled after COVID-19 vaccination.

This CDR3 is CASKPGAGRNQPQHF. The CDR3 bases are TGTGCCAGCAAACCGGGGGCAGGTCGCAATCAGCCCCAGCATTTT. The chain uses TRBV6-5 and TRBJ1-5, with D possibly TRBD1 on 6 matching bases. V was trimmed by 7 bases and J by 2 bases, leaving 15 bases between them. This CDR3 region has 15 residues. From germline, CDR1 is MNHEY and CDR2 SVGAGI.